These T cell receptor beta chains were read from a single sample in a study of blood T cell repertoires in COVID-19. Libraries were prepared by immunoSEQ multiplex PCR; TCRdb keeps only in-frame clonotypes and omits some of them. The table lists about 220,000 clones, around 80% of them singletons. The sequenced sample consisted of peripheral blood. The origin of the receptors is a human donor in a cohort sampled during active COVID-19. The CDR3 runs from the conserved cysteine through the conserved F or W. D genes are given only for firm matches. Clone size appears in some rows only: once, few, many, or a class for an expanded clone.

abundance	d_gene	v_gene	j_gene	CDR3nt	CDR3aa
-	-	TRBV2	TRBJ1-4	TGTGCCAGCAGTGGACAGATAATTGAAAAACTGTTTTTT	CASSGQIIEKLFF
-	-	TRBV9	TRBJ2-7	TGTGCCAGCAGCCCCCCCGGAGGGCGGTGGGAGCAGTACTTC	CASSPPGGRWEQYF
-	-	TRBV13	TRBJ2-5	TGTGCCAGCAGCTTAACGCGCAACCAAGAGACCCAGTACTTC	CASSLTRNQETQYF
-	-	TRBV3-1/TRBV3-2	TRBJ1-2	TGTGCCAGCAGCCCCGGGGGGCCCTACTATGGCTACACCTTC	CASSPGGPYYGYTF
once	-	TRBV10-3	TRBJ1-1	TGTGCCATCAGTGTTACTTTGAACACTGAAGCTTTCTTT	CAISVTLNTEAFF
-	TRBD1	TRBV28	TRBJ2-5	TGTGCCAGCAGTTTCTCCGGGACAGGGAATTTGCAGACCCAGTACTTC	CASSFSGTGNLQTQYF
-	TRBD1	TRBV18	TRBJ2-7	TGTGCCAGCTCACGGGACAGGCGGACGGGCGAGCAGTACTTC	CASSRDRRTGEQYF
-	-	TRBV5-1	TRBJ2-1	TGCGCCAGCAGCTTGGCCGCAGGGTACTACAATGAGCAGTTCTTC	CASSLAAGYYNEQFF
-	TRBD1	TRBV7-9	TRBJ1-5	TGTGCCAGCAGTCCCGGACAGGGGATTCAGCCCCAGCATTTT	CASSPGQGIQPQHF
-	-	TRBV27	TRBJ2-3	TGTGCCAGCAAGGAGGGTCCAGATACGCAGTATTTT	CASKEGPDTQYF
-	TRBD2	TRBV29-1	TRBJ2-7	TGCAGCGTTGGGACTAGCGGGCGTGACGAGCAGTACTTC	CSVGTSGRDEQYF
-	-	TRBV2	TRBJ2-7	TGTGCCAGCAGTGAAGCGCTTCGACAGGAAGGCGAGCAGTACTTC	CASSEALRQEGEQYF
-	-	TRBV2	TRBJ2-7	TGTGCCAGCAGGGGCAGGGAAATTTCCTACGAGCAGTACTTC	CASRGREISYEQYF
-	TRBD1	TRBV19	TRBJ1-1	TGTGCCAGCACCGGGACAGGGGGCGGAACTGAAGCTTTCTTT	CASTGTGGGTEAFF
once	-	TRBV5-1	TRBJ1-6	TGCGCCAGCAGCTCCCTTTTAGGCGTGGAGTCACCCCTCCACTTT	CASSSLLGVESPLHF
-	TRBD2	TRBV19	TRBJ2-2	TGTGCCAGTAGTATAAGCGGGAGGACTAACGGGGAGCTGTTTTTT	CASSISGRTNGELFF
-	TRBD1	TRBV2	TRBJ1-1	TGTGCCAGCAAGGACAGGGTTGGCACTGAAGCTTTCTTT	CASKDRVGTEAFF
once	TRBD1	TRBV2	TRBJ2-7	TGTGCCAGCAGTGTAAAGGGACAGGGTTTAAACGAGCAGTACTTC	CASSVKGQGLNEQYF
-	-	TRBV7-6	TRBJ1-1	TGTGCCAGCAGCTTAAGCAGGGGTGGCACTGAAGCTTTCTTT	CASSLSRGGTEAFF
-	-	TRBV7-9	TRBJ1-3	TGTGCCAGCACCTCAGAGGGCCGCGGAGGAAACACCATATATTTT	CASTSEGRGGNTIYF
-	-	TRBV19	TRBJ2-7	TGTGCCAGTAGTATCTCGAGGGATCGGTACGAGCAGTACTTC	CASSISRDRYEQYF
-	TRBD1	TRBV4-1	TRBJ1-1	TGCGCCAGCAGCAATACAGGGGTGAACACTGAAGCTTTCTTT	CASSNTGVNTEAFF
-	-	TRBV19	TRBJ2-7	TGTGCCAGTAGTGGACAGAGAGGCTACGAGCAGTACTTC	CASSGQRGYEQYF
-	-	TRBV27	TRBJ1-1	TGTGCCAGCAGCTACTTTAAGAACACTGAAGCTTTCTTT	CASSYFKNTEAFF
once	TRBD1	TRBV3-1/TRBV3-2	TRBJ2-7	TGTGCCAGCAGCCAAGGGGAGAAGACAGGGAGATACGAGCAGTACTTC	CASSQGEKTGRYEQYF
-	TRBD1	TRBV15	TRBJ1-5	TGTGCCACCTCCCGAGACAGGGGAAGCAATCAGCCCCAGCATTTT	CATSRDRGSNQPQHF
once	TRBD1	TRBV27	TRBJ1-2	TGTGCCAGCAGTTTAGGGTACAGGGGTATCTATGGCTACACCTTC	CASSLGYRGIYGYTF
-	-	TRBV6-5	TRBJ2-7	TGTGCCAGCAGTTTCGGCAGGGGCGAGCAGTACTTC	CASSFGRGEQYF
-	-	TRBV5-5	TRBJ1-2	TGTGCCAGCAGCTTTGCCCAGGACACCTATGGCTACACCTTC	CASSFAQDTYGYTF
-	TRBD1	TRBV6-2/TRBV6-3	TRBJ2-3	TGTGCCAGCAACCCAGGGGGTGCGGCAGGCACAGATACGCAGTATTTT	CASNPGGAAGTDTQYF
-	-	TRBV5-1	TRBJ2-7	TGCGCCAGCAGCTTGCTGGGAGCTTTAGGCTACGAGCAGTACTTC	CASSLLGALGYEQYF
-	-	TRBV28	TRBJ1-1	TGTGCCACCCAAGGAGGTGGGGAGAACACTGAAGCTTTCTTT	CATQGGGENTEAFF
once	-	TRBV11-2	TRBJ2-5	TGTGCCAGCAGCTCGGGGATAGGGGAGACCCAGTACTTC	CASSSGIGETQYF
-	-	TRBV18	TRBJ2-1	TGTGCCAGCTCATACCTCCCGGGGACAACCTACAATGAGCAGTTCTTC	CASSYLPGTTYNEQFF
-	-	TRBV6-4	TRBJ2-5	TGTGCCAGCAGCCAAAGGGCGGGAGAGACCCAGTACTTC	CASSQRAGETQYF
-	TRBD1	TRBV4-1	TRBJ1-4	TGCGCCAGCAGCCCCCTCGGGGGACAGGGTGACGAAAAACTGTTTTTT	CASSPLGGQGDEKLFF
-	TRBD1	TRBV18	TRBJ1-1	TGTGCCAGCTCACCAACAACAGGGGCGGGGGGAGCTTTCTTT	CASSPTTGAGGAFF
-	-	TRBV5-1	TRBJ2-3	TGCGCCAGCAGCTTGGACAGGTTAGATACGCAGTATTTT	CASSLDRLDTQYF
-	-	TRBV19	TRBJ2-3	TGTGCCAGTAGTACCCGACAGACCACAGATACGCAGTATTTT	CASSTRQTTDTQYF
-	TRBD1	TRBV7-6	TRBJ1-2	TGTGCCAGCAGCCTGGGACAGAGCTATGGCTACACCTTC	CASSLGQSYGYTF
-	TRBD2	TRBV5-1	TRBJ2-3	TGCGCCAGCAGCTTACTAGCGGGAGGAGCGGGGGGCACAGATACGCAGTATTTT	CASSLLAGGAGGTDTQYF
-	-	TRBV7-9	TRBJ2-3	TGTGCCAGCAACCTAAATGGACAGACAGATACGCAGTATTTT	CASNLNGQTDTQYF
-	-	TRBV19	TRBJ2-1	TGTGCCAGTAGTATAGCGGGAGTAAGTAATGAGCAGTTCTTC	CASSIAGVSNEQFF
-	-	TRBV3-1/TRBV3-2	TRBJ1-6	TGTGCCAGCAGCCAAGAACGGAGCTCCTATAATTCACCCCTCCACTTT	CASSQERSSYNSPLHF
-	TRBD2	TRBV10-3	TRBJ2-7	TGTGCCATCATTGGGGAGGGCGATGCGGTGTTC	CAIIGEGDAVF
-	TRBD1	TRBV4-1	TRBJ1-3	TGCGCCAGCAGCCGAGGCCGGGACAGGGGAAACACCATATATTTT	CASSRGRDRGNTIYF
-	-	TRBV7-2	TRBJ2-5	TGTGCCAGCAGCTTAAGCTCTGGGGCTGTGGGGAAAGAGACCCAGTACTTC	CASSLSSGAVGKETQYF
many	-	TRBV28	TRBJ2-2	TGTGCCAGCACCTCGGGACCGGGAGCGGACACCGGGGAGCTGTTTTTT	CASTSGPGADTGELFF
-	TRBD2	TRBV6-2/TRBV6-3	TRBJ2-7	TGTGCCAGCAGTTTGGGACTAGCGGGAGCCGAGCAGTACTTC	CASSLGLAGAEQYF
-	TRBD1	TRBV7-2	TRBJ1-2	TGTGCCAGCAGCTTGACAGGGGGGGACTATGGCTACACCTTC	CASSLTGGDYGYTF
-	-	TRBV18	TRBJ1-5	TGTGCCAGCTCACAAGGACAGACTAATCAGCCCCAGCATTTT	CASSQGQTNQPQHF
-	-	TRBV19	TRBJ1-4	TGTGCCAGTAGGGACACCTCAAATGAAAAACTGTTTTTT	CASRDTSNEKLFF
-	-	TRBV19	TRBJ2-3	TGTGCCAGTAGTCTCCAAACAGGGTTTTCGGATACGCAGTATTTT	CASSLQTGFSDTQYF
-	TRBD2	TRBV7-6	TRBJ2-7	TGTGCCAGCAGCCCTGAGCTCGGGACTAGCGGGTTTTACGAGCAGTACTTC	CASSPELGTSGFYEQYF
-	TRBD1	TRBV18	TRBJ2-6	TGTGCCGGATGCCGGGACAGGGGCTCGACGGGGGCCAACGTCCTGACTTTC	CAGCRDRGSTGANVLTF